This TCR beta chain was sequenced during a study of a mutant IDH1 vaccine in newly diagnosed glioma listed by TCRdb under 2021. With regard to the full study: In the chemotherapy-containing groups, vaccination started alongside temozolomide cycles, whereas in patients who had radiotherapy alone it started 4-6 weeks after radiotherapy. Before enrollment, most patients had been given radiochemotherapy with temozolomide as standard therapy, while the rest had received either radiotherapy alone or temozolomide alone. For exploratory analyses, 25 to 30 treated patients had longitudinal TCRB deep sequencing done wherever samples were available. Of the 32 patients who were treated, about 62% were male and 37.5% were female, and the mean age was around 43 years. Six visits were used for peripheral blood collection: V03 (baseline), V05, V07, V10, V12 and V13. The week-35 safety follow-up was designated visit V12, and the week-47 end of study was designated visit V13.

From the germline V gene, CDR1 is SGHRS and CDR2 is YFSETQ. From the cysteine up to the phenylalanine, the CDR3 has a length of 16 residues. The DNA shown is the 48-base CDR3, in frame from base 1. V lost 4 bases and J lost 7 bases; the stretch between them is 23 bases long. In the case of this clone: This receptor's antigen is unknown. Within one base of it there is no much larger clone, and no base qualities were kept.

The time point label, as the study defines it: week 47, end of study. Every vaccine dose consisted of 300 ug of a 20-mer mutant IDH1 peptide in Montanide, administered subcutaneously together with topical imiquimod. Patients received eight vaccinations in weeks 1, 3, 5, 7, 11, 15, 19 and 23, corresponding to visits V03 through V10. Newly diagnosed WHO grade 3 or 4 IDH1-mutant astrocytomas showing loss of nuclear ATRX were present in the donors. The samples were drawn from NOA16, a multicentre, single-arm, open-label phase I trial in Germany that tested a mutant IDH1 peptide vaccine in humans for the first time. Genomic DNA for TCRB sequencing was extracted from EDTA blood using the DNeasy Blood and Tissue Kit. Library creation used the immunoSEQ multiplex PCR assay. Rearranged TCR beta chain sequences were amplified with the hsTCRB Kit following the manufacturer's protocol. Sequencing of TCRB libraries was carried out on an Illumina MiSeq. The original methods were these. The kit vendor's proprietary platform handled demultiplexing, trimming and gene mapping. What TCRdb holds here is the immuneACCESS table cut down to in-frame rearrangements. Part of the clones is not present; checked against another copy, under half of the missing clones reflect an unresolved V gene, and the others are unexplained. That table gives V, J and clone size, and the DNA gave D and trimming. For this sample the table gives roughly 56,000 clones, of which around 80% were detected only once. The ten largest clones represent less than 5% of the sample.

The full study reports these points: Changes in the top peripheral T cell clonotypes picked up by TCRB sequencing did not appear to be linked to pseudoprogression. It was noted by the authors that analyses of patient blood samples could not be reproduced owing to sample limitations. PBMC samples for TCRB deep sequencing were selected based on availability. Across multiple MHC alleles, vaccine-induced immune responses were seen in more than 90% of patients.

Sequenced here: PBMCs, sampled from a glioma patient whose treatment included an IDH1 peptide vaccine. In this chain, TRBV5-1 is recombined with TRBJ1-1; a weak D assignment points to TRBD1 (6 bases agree). The sequence was collected from a woman aged 40 to 50 with glioma. Some clones in this sample may be carry-over from other donors' samples. The nucleotides are TGCGCCAGCAGCACCGAGGCGGGGGGCGCTTATATTGAAGCTTTCTTT. Its protein is CASSTEAGGAYIEAFF.